These 28 T cell receptor beta chains share one sample of origin, sequenced in a study of blood T cell repertoires in COVID-19. Sequencing used immunoSEQ multiplex PCR; TCRdb keeps in-frame clones, though not all of them. The data contain hundreds of thousands of clones, around four fifths of them singletons. The sample taken for sequencing was peripheral blood. All receptors derive from a woman in her fifties or sixties with active or convalescent COVID-19.

The V call is TRBV7-8, the J call TRBJ1-1; 8 bases match TRBD1. V dropped 5 bases and J dropped 6; count of bases not matched to a gene: 8. Germline V gene sequence: CDR1 SGHVS, CDR2 FQNEAQ. The CDR3 extends over 14 amino acids. The CDR3 nucleotides are TGTGCCAGCAGCCGACAGGGGTTTGGAGCTGAAGCTTTCTTT. It is translated as CASSRQGFGAEAFF.

This clone was seen many times. The chain has TRBV7-2 and TRBJ2-1; D unclear. Per the germline V gene, CDR1 is SGHTA and CDR2 is FQGNSA. Trimming removed 6 bases from V and 10 bases from J, with 16 bases in between. There are 13 residues in the CDR3. The CDR3 spells CASSRELAREQFF. Written as DNA, the CDR3 is TGTGCCAGCAGTCGAGAGTTAGCTCGAGAGCAGTTCTTC.

J is TRBJ2-7 and V is TRBV27; 14 nucleotides line up with TRBD2. V trimming: 5 bases; J trimming: 7 bases; junction bases outside the gene matches: 19. The CDR3 length is 19 residues. Per the germline V gene, CDR1 is MNHEY and CDR2 is SMNVEV (reference sequence). CDR3 region: CASSRDTPTSGRVAAEQYF. The CDR3 DNA is TGTGCCAGCAGTCGCGATACACCGACTAGCGGGAGGGTGGCAGCAGAGCAGTACTTC.

V gene TRBV5-1 combines with J gene TRBJ2-3; TRBD2 aligns across 10 bases. The germline V gene encodes CDR1 SGHRS and CDR2 YFSETQ. The CDR3 is 17 residues long. V gave up 2 bases and J gave up 6 bases; unmatched junction bases: 12. CDR3 sequence reads: CASSFDDGLLAGDTQYF. The CDR3 nucleotides read TGCGCCAGCAGCTTCGACGACGGGTTACTAGCGGGGGATACGCAGTATTTT.

As regards this clone: This sample includes further DNA sequences coding for the same CDR3. This sequence joins TRBV7-2 and TRBJ1-1; unclear D gene. CDR1 and CDR2 from the germline V gene are SGHTA and FQGNSA. CDR3 size: 14 residues. V was pared by 2 bases and J by 1 base, with 8 bases between. Written as DNA, the CDR3 is TGTGCCAGCAGCTTAAGGGAGCGGAACACTGAAGCTTTCTTT. It codes for CASSLRERNTEAFF.

The chain is built from TRBV27 and TRBJ2-7; 13 bases match TRBD2. Looked up from germline, CDR1 is MNHEY and CDR2 is SMNVEV (reference sequence). This CDR3 region has 13 residues. J was trimmed by 3 bases and V by 10 bases; bases with no gene match: 3. For the CDR3, the DNA is TGTGCCACCGGACTAGCGGGAGACTACGAGCAGTACTTC. Translated, it gives CATGLAGDYEQYF.

The chain carries TRBV11-2 and TRBJ2-1; 7 bases align to TRBD2. The junction had 7 bases not matched to a gene; V was cut back by 5 bases and J by 6 bases. The length of the CDR3 is 14 residues. Germline loops: CDR1 SGHAT, CDR2 FQNNGV. CDR3 sequence reads: CASSVSGMVNEQFF. The CDR3 DNA follows: TGTGCCAGCAGCGTCAGCGGGATGGTCAATGAGCAGTTCTTC. Together with reference TRBV11-2 and TRBJ2-1, the CDR3 gives the full variable domain: EAGVAQSPRYKIIEKRQSVAFWCNPISGHATLYWYQQILGQGPKLLIQFQNNGVVDDSQLPKDRFSAERLKGVDSTLKIQPAKLEDSAVYLCASSVSGMVNEQFFGPGTRLTVL.

The genes are TRBV18 and TRBJ2-7; TRBD2 agrees at 10 bases. This CDR3 contains 15 residues. Germline V CDR1 and CDR2: KGHSH, LQKENI. The V gene end was trimmed by 3 bases and the J gene end by 0 bases; junction bases not matched to a gene: 2. The DNA for the CDR3 is TGTGCCAGCTCACCGTTAGCGGGAGGCTCCTACGAGCAGTACTTC. It codes for CASSPLAGGSYEQYF.

V and J are TRBV7-8 and TRBJ1-6; 7 nucleotides agree with TRBD1. The CDR3 loop spans 15 amino acids. Per germline, CDR1 SGHVS and CDR2 FQNEAQ. V lost 3 bases, J lost 9 bases, and 8 bases stayed unmatched. DNA of the CDR3: TGTGCCAGCAGCTTGGCAGGGGGAAATGGTTCACCCCTCCACTTT. Translated, it gives CASSLAGGNGSPLHF.

The rearrangement uses TRBV5-1 and TRBJ1-1, with D hard to call. V was clipped by 0 bases and J by 3 bases, with 6 bases between them. The germline CDR1 and CDR2 sequences are SGHRS and YFSETQ. The CDR3 contains 13 residues. Here the CDR3 reads CASSLASDTEAFF. The CDR3 DNA is TGCGCCAGCAGCTTGGCCAGTGACACTGAAGCTTTCTTT.

For the CDR3, the DNA is TGTGCCAGCAGTACAGAAGGGACAGCTTGGCAGCCCCAGCATTTT. Translating gives CASSTEGTAWQPQHF. The V call is TRBV6-5, the J call TRBJ1-5; TRBD1 agrees at 7 bases. The CDR3 length is 15 residues. The V and J ends lost 5 bases and 7 bases, in that order; junction bases with no gene match: 11. In germline, CDR1 is MNHEY, CDR2 SVGAGI.

The chain couples TRBV29-1 to TRBJ1-1, with D maybe TRBD1 (5 bases). The CDR3 runs 17 residues. Germline V gene sequence: CDR1 SQVTM, CDR2 ANQGSEA. Deletions cut 0 bases from V and 1 base from J, with 18 bases between. The CDR3 DNA reads TGCAGCGTTGAAGATCGGGAGGGGCCCGGAGAGAACACTGAAGCTTTCTTT. It codes for CSVEDREGPGENTEAFF.

This chain connects TRBV19 to TRBJ1-5, with 12 bases matching TRBD1. CDR1 is LNHDA, CDR2 SQIVND, per germline (reference sequence). The CDR3 extends over 15 amino acids. V trimming: 4 bases; J trimming: 8 bases; junction bases outside the gene matches: 6. The CDR3 sequence is CASSTGTGGAEPQHF. The CDR3 nucleotides read TGTGCCAGTAGTACCGGGACAGGGGGCGCGGAGCCCCAGCATTTT. The full variable domain, rest sourced from reference TRBV19 and TRBJ1-5, is DGGITQSPKYLFRKEGQNVTLSCEQNLNHDAMYWYRQDPGQGLRLIYYSQIVNDFQKGDIAEGYSVSREKKESFPLTVTSAQKNPTAFYLCASSTGTGGAEPQHFGDGTRLSIL.

The V call is TRBV6-5, the J call TRBJ2-7; the match to TRBD1 covers 7 bases. This CDR3 spans 15 amino acids. The germline V gene encodes CDR1 MNHEY and CDR2 SVGAGI. J gave up 0 bases and V 6 bases, and 8 bases lay outside the gene matches. The CDR3 spells CASSLNRDSSYEQYF. In nucleotides, the CDR3 is TGTGCCAGCAGCCTGAATCGGGACAGCTCCTACGAGCAGTACTTC.

The chain employs TRBV25-1 and TRBJ1-1, with a weak D call TRBD1 (6 bases). Germline CDR1 is MGHDK and CDR2 is SYGVNS. The CDR3 is 14 residues long. Trimming shortened V by 8 bases and J by 4 bases, and 17 bases separated the two germline ends. CDR3 sequence: CASGGRGGGTEAFF. CDR3 nucleotide sequence: TGTGCCAGCGGGGGACGGGGGGGCGGCACTGAAGCTTTCTTT. Full variable domain (outside the CDR3, taken from reference TRBV25-1 and TRBJ1-1): EADIYQTPRYLVIGTGKKITLECSQTMGHDKMYWYQQDPGMELHLIHYSYGVNSTEKGDLSSESTVSRIRTEHFPLTLESARPSHTSQYLCASGGRGGGTEAFFGQGTRLTVV.

The CDR3 DNA is TGCAGCGTTGAAGCGGGGGGTGCCTACGAGCAGTACTTC. Translated: CSVEAGGAYEQYF. The chain links TRBV29-1 to TRBJ2-7, with 7 nucleotides matching TRBD2. The CDR3 is 13 residues long. Germline V gives CDR1 SQVTM, CDR2 ANQGSEA. J was trimmed by 2 bases and V by 1 base; bases with no gene match: 2.

This clone was recorded only once. The gene calls are TRBV5-1 and TRBJ2-2; 12 bases map to TRBD1. Looked up from germline, CDR1 is SGHRS and CDR2 is YFSETQ. J gave up 8 bases and V 3 bases, and 5 bases lay outside the gene matches. This CDR3 has 15 amino acids. The CDR3 DNA follows: TGCGCCAGCAGCTGGGGACAGGGGGCGCAAGGGGAGCTGTTTTTT. It yields the protein CASSWGQGAQGELFF.

This clone was recorded only once. This chain links TRBV28 with TRBJ2-7; tentative D call: TRBD2 (5 bases). The CDR3 length is 14 residues. Trimming stripped 1 base from V and 7 bases from J, with 14 bases between. The germline gives CDR1 MDHEN, CDR2 SYDVKM. The CDR3 DNA sequence: TGTGCCAGCAGTTTATACGGCAGGCCGGGGGAGCAGTACTTC. Its protein product is CASSLYGRPGEQYF. The variable domain in full, with the rest retrieved from reference TRBV28 and TRBJ2-7, is DVKVTQSSRYLVKRTGEKVFLECVQDMDHENMFWYRQDPGLGLRLIYFSYDVKMKEKGDIPEGYSVSREKKERFSLILESASTNQTSMYLCASSLYGRPGEQYFGPGTRLTVT.

J is TRBJ2-2 and V is TRBV5-4; 8 bases are a match to TRBD2. The ends lost 2 bases at V and 7 bases at J; junction bases unmatched: 7. This CDR3 is built from 15 residues. Germline values: CDR1 SGHNT, CDR2 YYREEE (reference sequence). The CDR3 coding sequence is TGTGCCAGCAGCTTTGGAGCGGGAGCCGGCGGGGAGCTGTTTTTT. It encodes CASSFGAGAGGELFF. The full variable domain, rest sourced from reference TRBV5-4 and TRBJ2-2, is ETGVTQSPTHLIKTRGQQVTLRCSSQSGHNTVSWYQQALGQGPQFIFQYYREEENGRGNFPPRFSGLQFPNYSSELNVNALELDDSALYLCASSFGAGAGGELFFGEGSRLTVL.

The chain links TRBV4-2 to TRBJ1-5; a weak D match, TRBD1 (5 bases). The ends were cut back, 0 bases at V and 6 bases at J, with 12 bases in the middle. CDR1 is LGHNA and CDR2 is YNFKEQ in the germline V gene. This CDR3 is 15 amino acids long. The CDR3 DNA is TGTGCCAGCAGCCAAGATCATACAGGTGGTCAGCCCCAGCATTTT. It codes for CASSQDHTGGQPQHF.

DNA for the CDR3: TGCGCCAGCAGCTTCGGGACGGGGGGATCATTTCCAGATACGCAGTATTTT. Its translation is CASSFGTGGSFPDTQYF. The rearrangement uses TRBV5-1 and TRBJ2-3, with 7 bases that match TRBD2. Germline CDR1 SGHRS, CDR2 YFSETQ. The V gene end was trimmed by 2 bases and the J gene end by 4 bases; junction bases not matched to a gene: 13. The CDR3 length is 17 residues.

The chain couples TRBV2 to TRBJ2-1; 9 nucleotides agree with TRBD2. This CDR3 has 17 amino acids. Germline V gene lookup returns CDR1 SNHLY and CDR2 FYNNEI. With 3 bases clipped from V and 2 bases from J, the junction kept 8 bases outside the gene matches. The CDR3 sequence: CASSDRSRTSAYNEQFF. DNA for the CDR3: TGTGCCAGCAGTGACAGATCGAGGACTAGCGCCTACAATGAGCAGTTCTTC.

This rearrangement joins TRBV6-5 to TRBJ1-1, with 7 bases identical to TRBD1. The germline V gene has CDR1 MNHEY and CDR2 SVGAGI. J gave up 2 bases and V 2 bases, and 5 bases lay outside the gene matches. The CDR3 totals 15 residues. Here the CDR3 reads CASSYAWDSNTEAFF. The CDR3 nucleotides read TGTGCCAGCAGTTACGCATGGGACAGCAACACTGAAGCTTTCTTT.

The chain recombines TRBV2 with TRBJ1-6; D gene uncertain. Germline CDR1 SNHLY, CDR2 FYNNEI. This CDR3 region has 15 residues. The V end lost 8 bases, the J end lost 10 bases, and 21 bases lay between the germline ends. The CDR3 DNA reads as TGTGCCAGCTCCGGAGGGCGGTCCCGGGGATCACCCCTCCACTTT. Translation gives CASSGGRSRGSPLHF.

Here the CDR3 reads CASSQGSGTLYTDTQYF. The CDR3 coding sequence is TGTGCCAGCAGCCAAGGTAGCGGGACCCTTTACACAGATACGCAGTATTTT. The rearrangement joins TRBV3-1 (or the pseudogene TRBV3-2) to TRBJ2-3; TRBD2 matches at 8 bases. CDR1 and CDR2 from the germline V gene are LGHDT and YNNKEL (reference sequence). This CDR3 region has 17 residues. The ends lost 1 base at V and 2 bases at J; junction bases unmatched: 8.

The rearrangement links TRBV19 to TRBJ1-2; no reliable D call. V was cut by 3 bases and J by 1 base, with 15 bases left in between. CDR3 length: 16 residues. Germline lookup yields CDR1 LNHDA and CDR2 SQIVND (reference sequence). CDR3 in DNA: TGTGCCAGTAGTATGGGCCCGGGGAAAATTAACTATGGCTACACCTTC. Its protein product is CASSMGPGKINYGYTF.

V is TRBV7-2 and J is TRBJ2-7; D possibly corresponds to TRBD1 (5 bases). Germline V lookup: CDR1 SGHTA, CDR2 FQGNSA. Trimming left V 3 bases short and J 0 bases short, with 9 bases between. The CDR3 has 14 amino acids. The CDR3 sequence: CASSLKTASYEQYF. The CDR3 DNA sequence: TGTGCCAGCAGCTTGAAGACAGCCTCCTACGAGCAGTACTTC.

The chain links TRBV15 to TRBJ1-1; D is uncertain. Germline V lookup: CDR1 LNHNV, CDR2 YYDKDF (reference sequence). This CDR3 has 17 amino acids. V lost 1 base to trimming and J lost 3 bases, with 18 bases between them. Here the CDR3 reads CATSRGKILTAYTEAFF. CDR3 sequence (DNA): TGTGCCACCAGCAGAGGAAAGATTCTAACAGCCTACACTGAAGCTTTCTTT.